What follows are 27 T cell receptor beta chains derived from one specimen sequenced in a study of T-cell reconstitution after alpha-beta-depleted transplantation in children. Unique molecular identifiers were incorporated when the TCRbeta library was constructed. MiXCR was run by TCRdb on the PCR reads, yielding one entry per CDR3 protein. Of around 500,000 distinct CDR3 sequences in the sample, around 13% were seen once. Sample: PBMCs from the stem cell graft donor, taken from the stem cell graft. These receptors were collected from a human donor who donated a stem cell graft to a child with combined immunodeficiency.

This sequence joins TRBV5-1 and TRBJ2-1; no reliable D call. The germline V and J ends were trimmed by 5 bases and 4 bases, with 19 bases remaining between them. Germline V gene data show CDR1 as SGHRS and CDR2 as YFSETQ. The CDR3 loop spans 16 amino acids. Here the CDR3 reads CASRLTGFPFYNEQFF. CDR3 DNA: TGCGCCAGCAGGCTAACCGGGTTCCCGTTTTACAATGAGCAGTTCTTC.

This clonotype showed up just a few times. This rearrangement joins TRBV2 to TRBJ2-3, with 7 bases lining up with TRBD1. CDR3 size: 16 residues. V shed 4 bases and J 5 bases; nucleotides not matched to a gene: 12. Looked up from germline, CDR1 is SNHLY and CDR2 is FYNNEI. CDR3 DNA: TGTGCCAGCAGTGTGGCACAGGGGAGCCAGGGAGATACGCAGTATTTT. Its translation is CASSVAQGSQGDTQYF.

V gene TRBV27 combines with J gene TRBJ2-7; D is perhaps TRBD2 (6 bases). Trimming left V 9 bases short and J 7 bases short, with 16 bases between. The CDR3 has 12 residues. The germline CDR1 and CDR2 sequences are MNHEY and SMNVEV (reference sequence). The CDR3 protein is CASGTGPYEQYF. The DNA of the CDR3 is TGTGCCAGTGGGACTGGTCCTTATGAGCAGTACTTC.

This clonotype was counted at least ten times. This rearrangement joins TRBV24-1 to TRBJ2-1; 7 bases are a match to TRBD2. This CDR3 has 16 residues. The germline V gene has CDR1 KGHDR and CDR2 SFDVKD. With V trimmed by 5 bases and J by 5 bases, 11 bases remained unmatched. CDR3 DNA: TGTGCCACCAGTGGTCCCTGGGGGGGACGGGACAATGAGCAGTTCTTC. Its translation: CATSGPWGGRDNEQFF.

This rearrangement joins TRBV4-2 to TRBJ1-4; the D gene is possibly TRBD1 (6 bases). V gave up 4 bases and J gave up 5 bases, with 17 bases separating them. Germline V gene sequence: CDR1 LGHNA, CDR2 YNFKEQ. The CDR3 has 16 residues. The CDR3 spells CASSLSGTQGNEKLFF. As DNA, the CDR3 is TGTGCCAGCAGCCTATCCGGGACCCAGGGGAATGAAAAACTGTTTTTT.

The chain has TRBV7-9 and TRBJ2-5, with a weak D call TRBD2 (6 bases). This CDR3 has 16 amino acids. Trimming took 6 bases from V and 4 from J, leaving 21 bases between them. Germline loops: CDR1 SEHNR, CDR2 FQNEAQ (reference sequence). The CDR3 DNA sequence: TGTGCCAGCAGACGATTCCCGGCCCGGGGAGGAGAGACCCAGTACTTC. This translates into CASRRFPARGGETQYF.

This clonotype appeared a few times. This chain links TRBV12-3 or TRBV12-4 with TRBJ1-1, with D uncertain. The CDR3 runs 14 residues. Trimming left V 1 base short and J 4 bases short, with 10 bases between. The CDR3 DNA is TGTGCCAGCAGTTTAGGAGGGTTCCTCACTGAAGCTTTCTTT. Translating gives CASSLGGFLTEAFF.

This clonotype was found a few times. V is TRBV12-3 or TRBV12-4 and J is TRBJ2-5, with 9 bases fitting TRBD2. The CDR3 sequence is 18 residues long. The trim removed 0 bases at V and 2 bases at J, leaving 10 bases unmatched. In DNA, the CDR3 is TGTGCCAGCAGTTTAGCGGGCCCGGCTAGCGGGATTCAAGAGACCCAGTACTTC. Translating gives CASSLAGPASGIQETQYF.

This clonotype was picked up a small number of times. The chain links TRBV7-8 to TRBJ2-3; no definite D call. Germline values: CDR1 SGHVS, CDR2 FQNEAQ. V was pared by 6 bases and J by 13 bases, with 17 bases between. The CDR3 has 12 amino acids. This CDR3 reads CASSPQENEEYF. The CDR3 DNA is TGTGCCAGCAGTCCCCAGGAAAACGAGGAGTATTTT.

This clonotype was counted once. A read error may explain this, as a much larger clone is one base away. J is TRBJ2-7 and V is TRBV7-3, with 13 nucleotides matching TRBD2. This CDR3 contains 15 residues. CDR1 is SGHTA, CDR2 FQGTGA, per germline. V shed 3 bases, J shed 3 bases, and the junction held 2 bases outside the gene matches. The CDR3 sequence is CASSFGLAGVYEQYF. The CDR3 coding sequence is TGTGCCAGCAGCTTCGGACTAGCGGGAGTCTACGAGCAGTACTTC. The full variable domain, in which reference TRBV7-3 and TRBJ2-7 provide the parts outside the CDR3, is GAGVSQTPSNKVTEKGKYVELRCDPISGHTALYWYRQSLGQGPEFLIYFQGTGAADDSGLPNDRFFAVRPEGSVSTLKIQRTERGDSAVYLCASSFGLAGVYEQYFGPGTRLTVT.

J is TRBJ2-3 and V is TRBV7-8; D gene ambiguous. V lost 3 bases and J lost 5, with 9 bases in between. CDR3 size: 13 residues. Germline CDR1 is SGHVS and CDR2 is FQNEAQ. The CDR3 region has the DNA TGTGCCAGCAGCTTCTATCCCGGAGATACGCAGTATTTT. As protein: CASSFYPGDTQYF.

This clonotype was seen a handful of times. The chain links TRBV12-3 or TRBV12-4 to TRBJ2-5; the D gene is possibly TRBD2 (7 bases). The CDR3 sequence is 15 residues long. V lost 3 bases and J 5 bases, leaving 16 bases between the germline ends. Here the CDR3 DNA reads TGTGCCAGCAGTTTGAGGGGGGGGCTTTGGGAGACCCAGTACTTC. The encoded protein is CASSLRGGLWETQYF.

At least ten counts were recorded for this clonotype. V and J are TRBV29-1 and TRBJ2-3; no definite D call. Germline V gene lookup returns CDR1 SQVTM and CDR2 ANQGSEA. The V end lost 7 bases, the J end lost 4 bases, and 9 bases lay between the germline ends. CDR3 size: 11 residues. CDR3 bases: TGCAGCGAACTGACGGCAGATACGCAGTATTTT. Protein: CSELTADTQYF.

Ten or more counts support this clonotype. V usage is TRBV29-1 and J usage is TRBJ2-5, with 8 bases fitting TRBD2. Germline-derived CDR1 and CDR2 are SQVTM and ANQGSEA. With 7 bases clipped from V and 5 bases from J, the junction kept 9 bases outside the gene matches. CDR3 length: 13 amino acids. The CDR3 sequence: CSDPGTRVETQYF. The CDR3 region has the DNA TGCAGCGACCCCGGGACTAGGGTGGAGACCCAGTACTTC.

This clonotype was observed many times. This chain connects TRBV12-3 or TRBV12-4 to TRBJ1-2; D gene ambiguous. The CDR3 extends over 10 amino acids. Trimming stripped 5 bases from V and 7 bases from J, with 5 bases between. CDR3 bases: TGTGCCAGCAGTGGTTTTGGCTACACCTTC. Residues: CASSGFGYTF.

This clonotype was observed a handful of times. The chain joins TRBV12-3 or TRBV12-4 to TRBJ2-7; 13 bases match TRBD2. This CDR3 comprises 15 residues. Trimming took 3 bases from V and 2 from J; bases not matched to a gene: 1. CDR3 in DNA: TGTGCCAGCAGTTTGACTAGCGGGAGGACCTACGAGCAGTACTTC. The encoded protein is CASSLTSGRTYEQYF.

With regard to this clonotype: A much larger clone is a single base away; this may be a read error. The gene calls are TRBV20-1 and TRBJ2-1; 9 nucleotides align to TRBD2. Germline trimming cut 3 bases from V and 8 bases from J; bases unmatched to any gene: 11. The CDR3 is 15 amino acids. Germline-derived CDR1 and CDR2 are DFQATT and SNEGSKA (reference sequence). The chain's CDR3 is CSASGVAGDQDEQFF. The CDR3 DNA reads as TGCAGTGCTAGCGGAGTAGCGGGAGACCAAGATGAGCAGTTCTTC.

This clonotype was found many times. DNA for the CDR3: TGCAGTGCTAGAGATCGGCTAGCGGGGAATGTGATTTGGCAGTACTTC. As protein: CSARDRLAGNVIWQYF. The V gene is TRBV20-1, the J gene TRBJ2-7; 9 nucleotides agree with TRBD2. The CDR3 loop spans 16 amino acids. CDR1 is DFQATT and CDR2 is SNEGSKA in the germline V gene (reference sequence). Germline trimming cut 0 bases from V and 9 bases from J; bases unmatched to any gene: 15.

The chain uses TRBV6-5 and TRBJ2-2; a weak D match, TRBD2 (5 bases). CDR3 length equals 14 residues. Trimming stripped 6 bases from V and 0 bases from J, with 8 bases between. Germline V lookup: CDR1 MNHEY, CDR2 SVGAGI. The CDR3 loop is CASRLLANTGELFF. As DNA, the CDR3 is TGTGCCAGCAGATTACTAGCGAACACCGGGGAGCTGTTTTTT.

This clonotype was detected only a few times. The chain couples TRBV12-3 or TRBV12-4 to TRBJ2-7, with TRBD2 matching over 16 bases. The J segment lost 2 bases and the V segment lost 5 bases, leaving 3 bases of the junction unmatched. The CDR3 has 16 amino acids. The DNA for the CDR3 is TGTGCCAGCAGTACGGGACTAGCGGGAGGGCCCTACGAGCAGTACTTC. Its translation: CASSTGLAGGPYEQYF.

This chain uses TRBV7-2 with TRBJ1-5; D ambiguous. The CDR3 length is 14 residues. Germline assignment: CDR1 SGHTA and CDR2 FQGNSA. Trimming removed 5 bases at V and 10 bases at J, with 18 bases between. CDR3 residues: CASSPIGQNHPQHF. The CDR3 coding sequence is TGTGCCAGCAGCCCGATCGGGCAGAACCATCCCCAGCATTTT.

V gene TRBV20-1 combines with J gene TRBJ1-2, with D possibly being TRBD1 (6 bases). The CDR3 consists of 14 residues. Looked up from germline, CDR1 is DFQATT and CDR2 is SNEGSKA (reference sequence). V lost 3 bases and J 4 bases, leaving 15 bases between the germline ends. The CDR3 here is CSASLGGLGYGYTF. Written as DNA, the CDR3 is TGCAGTGCTAGTCTCGGGGGGCTGGGCTATGGCTACACCTTC.

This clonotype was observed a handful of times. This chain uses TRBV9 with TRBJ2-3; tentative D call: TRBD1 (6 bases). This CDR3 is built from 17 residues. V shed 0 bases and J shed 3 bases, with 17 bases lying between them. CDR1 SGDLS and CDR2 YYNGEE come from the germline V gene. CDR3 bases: TGTGCCAGCAGCGTAGAAGGGTGGGTCGACAGGACAGATACGCAGTATTTT. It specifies CASSVEGWVDRTDTQYF.

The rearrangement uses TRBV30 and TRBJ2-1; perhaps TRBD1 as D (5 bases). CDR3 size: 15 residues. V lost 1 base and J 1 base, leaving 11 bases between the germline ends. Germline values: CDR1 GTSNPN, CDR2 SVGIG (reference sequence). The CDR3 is CAWSGPRVSYNEQFF. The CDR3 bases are TGTGCCTGGAGTGGCCCCAGGGTTTCCTACAATGAGCAGTTCTTC.

As DNA, the CDR3 is TGTGCCAGCAGCTTAGTCGCGGGAGATCGGGAGACCCAGTACTTC. Amino acid sequence: CASSLVAGDRETQYF. The J gene is TRBJ2-5, the V gene TRBV7-2, with 7 bases identical to TRBD2. CDR1 is SGHTA, CDR2 FQGNSA, per germline. The CDR3 runs to 15 residues. The V gene end was trimmed by 1 base and the J gene end by 5 bases; junction bases not matched to a gene: 7.

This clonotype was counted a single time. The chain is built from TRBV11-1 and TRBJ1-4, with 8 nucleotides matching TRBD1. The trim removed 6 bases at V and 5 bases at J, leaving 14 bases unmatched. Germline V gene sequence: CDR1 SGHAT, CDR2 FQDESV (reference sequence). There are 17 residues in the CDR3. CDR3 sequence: CASSPRDRRKKNEKLFF. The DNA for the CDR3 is TGTGCCAGCAGTCCGAGGGACAGGAGAAAGAAAAATGAAAAACTGTTTTTT.

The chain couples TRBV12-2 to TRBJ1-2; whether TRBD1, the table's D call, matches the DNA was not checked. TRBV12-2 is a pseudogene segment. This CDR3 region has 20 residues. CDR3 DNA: TGTGCAAGTCGCCCTCCGGCGCCTCGAACAAGAGCTTACAAAAACTATGGCTACACCTTC. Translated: CASRPPAPRTRAYKNYGYTF.